This note documents a single T cell receptor (beta chain) sequence. The data derive from a study of chemoradiotherapy in HPV16-positive cancers. The method was immunoSEQ multiplex PCR; TCRdb's version includes in-frame clones alone and lacks a portion of them. The table records approximately 35,000 clones, 92% of them present only once. The germline CDR1 and CDR2 sequences are SGHRS and YFSETQ. The length of the CDR3 is 16 residues. V gave up 4 bases and J gave up 0 bases, with 11 bases separating them. Material: blood, obtained from a patient who underwent chemoradiotherapy. The TCR originated in a human donor with HPV-associated anogenital cancer. V gene TRBV5-1 combines with J gene TRBJ1-6; tentatively, D is TRBD1 (5 bases). The CDR3 sequence: CASSPGGSSYNSPLHF. CDR3 nucleotides: TGCGCCAGCAGCCCGGGGGGGAGCTCCTATAATTCACCCCTCCACTTT.